The clone carrying this T cell receptor beta chain was picked up a small number of times. Its target is unknown. Sequencing relied on a cDNA template that was reverse transcribed from extracted RNA. The table came from immunoSEQ multiplex PCR; TCRdb's copy has only in-frame clones and leaves some out. The top ten hold approximately 16% of the sample, which has about 180,000 clones, about 54% seen once. The sample is drawn from a study of CD8+ T cells in alopecia areata. Study-wide background: Treated patients swallowed 5 to 10 mg of oral tofacitinib twice daily. The study, taken as a whole, reports: While patients received tofacitinib, many expanded lesional clones remained present in scalp and blood. Whereas mice showed it more clearly, TCR sharing across patients was murkier, possibly because of HLA.

Germline CDR1 and CDR2: SGHAT and FQNNGV. CDR3 length equals 16 residues. The V end was cut by 2 bases, the J end by 5 bases, with 15 bases between. Described treatment: oral pan-JAK inhibitor, 5-10 mg twice daily. The authors sorted CD4+ and CD8+ T cells from PBMCs. Source: CD4+ T cells sorted from blood, taken at week 56, from a patient treated with tofacitinib. The chain carries TRBV11-2 and TRBJ1-4, with D uncertain. The sequence derives from a human donor with alopecia areata. The CDR3 here is CASSLHRELPNEKLFF. The CDR3 region has the DNA TGTGCCAGCAGCTTACATCGGGAGTTGCCCAATGAAAAACTGTTTTTT.